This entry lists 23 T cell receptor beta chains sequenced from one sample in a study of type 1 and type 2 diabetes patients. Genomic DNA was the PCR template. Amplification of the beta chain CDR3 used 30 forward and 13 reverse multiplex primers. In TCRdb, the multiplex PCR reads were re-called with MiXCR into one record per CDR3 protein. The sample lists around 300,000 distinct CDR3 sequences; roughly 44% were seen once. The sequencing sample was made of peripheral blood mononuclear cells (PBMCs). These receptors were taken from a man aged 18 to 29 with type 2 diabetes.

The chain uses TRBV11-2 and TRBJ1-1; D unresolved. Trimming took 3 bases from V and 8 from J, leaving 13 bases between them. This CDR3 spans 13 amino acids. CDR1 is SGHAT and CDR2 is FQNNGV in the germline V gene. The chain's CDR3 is CASSFRQSQEAFF. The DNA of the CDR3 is TGTGCCAGCAGCTTTAGGCAGTCGCAAGAAGCTTTCTTT.

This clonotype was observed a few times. CDR3 nucleotide sequence: TGTGCCACCAGCACCGTCTGGGGGCTAGCGGAGTCGTACGAGCAGTACTTC. It is translated as CATSTVWGLAESYEQYF. This sequence joins TRBV15 and TRBJ2-7, with a possible D match to TRBD2 (7 bases). The CDR3 runs 17 residues. Between the trimmed V and J ends, which lost 4 bases and 4 bases, there was a span of 23 bases. Looked up from germline, CDR1 is LNHNV and CDR2 is YYDKDF (reference sequence).

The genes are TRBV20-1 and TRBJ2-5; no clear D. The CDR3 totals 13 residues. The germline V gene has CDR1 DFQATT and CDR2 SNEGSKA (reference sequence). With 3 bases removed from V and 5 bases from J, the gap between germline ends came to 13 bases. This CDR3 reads CSASPMGWETQYF. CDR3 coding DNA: TGCAGTGCTAGCCCGATGGGTTGGGAGACCCAGTACTTC.

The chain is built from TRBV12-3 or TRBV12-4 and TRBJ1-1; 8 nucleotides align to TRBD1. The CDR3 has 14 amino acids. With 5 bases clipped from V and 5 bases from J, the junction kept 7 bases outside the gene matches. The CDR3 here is CASSLPDRVTEAFF. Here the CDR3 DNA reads TGTGCCAGCAGTCTCCCGGACAGGGTAACTGAAGCTTTCTTT.

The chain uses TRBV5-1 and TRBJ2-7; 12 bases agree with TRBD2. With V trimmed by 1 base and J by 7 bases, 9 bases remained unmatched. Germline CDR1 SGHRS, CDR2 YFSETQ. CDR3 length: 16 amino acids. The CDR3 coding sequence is TGCGCCAGCAGCTTGTCTGTTGGACTAGCGGGGCTTGAGCAGTACTTC. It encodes CASSLSVGLAGLEQYF.

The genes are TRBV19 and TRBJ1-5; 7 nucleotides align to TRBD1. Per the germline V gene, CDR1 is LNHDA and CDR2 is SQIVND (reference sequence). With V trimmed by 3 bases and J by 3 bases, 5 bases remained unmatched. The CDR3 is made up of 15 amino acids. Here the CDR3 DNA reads TGTGCCAGTAGTATCGTGGGACAGAACAATCAGCCCCAGCATTTT. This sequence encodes CASSIVGQNNQPQHF.

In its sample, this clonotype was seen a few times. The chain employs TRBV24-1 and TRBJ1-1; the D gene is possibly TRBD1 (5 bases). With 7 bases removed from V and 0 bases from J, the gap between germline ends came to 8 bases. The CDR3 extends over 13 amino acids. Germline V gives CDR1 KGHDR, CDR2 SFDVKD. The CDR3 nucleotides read TGTGCCACCAGGGCAGGGATGAACACTGAAGCTTTCTTT. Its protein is CATRAGMNTEAFF.

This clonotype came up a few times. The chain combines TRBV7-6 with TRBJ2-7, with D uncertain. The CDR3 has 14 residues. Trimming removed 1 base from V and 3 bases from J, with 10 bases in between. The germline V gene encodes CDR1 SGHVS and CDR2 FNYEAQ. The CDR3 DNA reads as TGTGCCAGCAGCTTAGACGAGGAGAACTACGAGCAGTACTTC. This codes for CASSLDEENYEQYF.

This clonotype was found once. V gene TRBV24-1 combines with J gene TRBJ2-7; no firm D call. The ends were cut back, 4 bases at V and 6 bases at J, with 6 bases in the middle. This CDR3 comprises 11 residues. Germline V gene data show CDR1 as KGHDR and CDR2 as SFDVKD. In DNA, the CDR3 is TGTGCCACCAGTGAGGGGATCGAGCAGTACTTC. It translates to CATSEGIEQYF.

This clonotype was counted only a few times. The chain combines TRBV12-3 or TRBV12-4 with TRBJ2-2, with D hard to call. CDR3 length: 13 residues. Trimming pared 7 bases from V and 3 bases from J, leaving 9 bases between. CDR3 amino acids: CASKTGDTGELFF. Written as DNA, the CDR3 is TGTGCCAGCAAGACTGGGGACACCGGGGAGCTGTTTTTT.

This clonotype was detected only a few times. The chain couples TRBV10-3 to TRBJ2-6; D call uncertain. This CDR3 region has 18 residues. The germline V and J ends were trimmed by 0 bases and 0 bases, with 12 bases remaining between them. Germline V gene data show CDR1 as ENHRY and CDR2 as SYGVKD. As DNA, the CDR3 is TGTGCCATCAGTGAGTCTAAAGGAAGTACCTCTGGGGCCAACGTCCTGACTTTC. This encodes CAISESKGSTSGANVLTF.

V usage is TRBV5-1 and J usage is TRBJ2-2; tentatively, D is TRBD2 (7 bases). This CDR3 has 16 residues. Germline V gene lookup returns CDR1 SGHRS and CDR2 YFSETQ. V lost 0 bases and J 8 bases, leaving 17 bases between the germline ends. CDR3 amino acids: CASSLGGGQRIGELFF. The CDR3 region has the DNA TGCGCCAGCAGCTTGGGCGGGGGCCAGCGAATAGGGGAGCTGTTTTTT.

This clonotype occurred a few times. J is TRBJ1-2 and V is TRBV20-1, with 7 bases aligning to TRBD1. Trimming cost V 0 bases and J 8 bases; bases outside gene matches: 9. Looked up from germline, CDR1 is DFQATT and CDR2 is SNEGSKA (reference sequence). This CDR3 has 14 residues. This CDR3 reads CSARDFDRVAGYTF. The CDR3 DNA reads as TGCAGTGCTAGAGATTTTGACAGGGTGGCCGGCTACACCTTC.

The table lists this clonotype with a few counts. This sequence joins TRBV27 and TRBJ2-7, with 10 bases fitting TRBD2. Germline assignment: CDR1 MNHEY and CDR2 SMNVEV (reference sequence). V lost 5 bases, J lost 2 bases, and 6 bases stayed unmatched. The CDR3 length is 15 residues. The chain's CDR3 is CASSVEAGGPYEQYF. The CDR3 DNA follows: TGTGCCAGCAGTGTGGAAGCGGGGGGGCCCTACGAGCAGTACTTC.

The DNA for the CDR3 is TGCGCCAGCAGCCAGGGTGGAAACGGGAACTATGGCTACACCTTC. Protein sequence: CASSQGGNGNYGYTF. The rearrangement uses TRBV4-1 and TRBJ1-2; D is unresolved. V was clipped by 3 bases and J by 2 bases, with 13 bases between them. The CDR3 totals 15 residues. Germline assignment: CDR1 MGHRA and CDR2 YSYEKL.

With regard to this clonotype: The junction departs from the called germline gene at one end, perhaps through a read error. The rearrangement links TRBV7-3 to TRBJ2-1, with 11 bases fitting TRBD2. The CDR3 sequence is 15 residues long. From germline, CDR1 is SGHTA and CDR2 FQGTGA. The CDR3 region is CASSLGGLAESEQFF. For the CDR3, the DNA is TGCGCCAGCAGCTTGGGGGGACTAGCGGAGTCTGAGCAGTTCTTC. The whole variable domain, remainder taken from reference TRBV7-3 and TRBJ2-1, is GAGVSQTPSNKVTEKGKYVELRCDPISGHTALYWYRQSLGQGPEFLIYFQGTGAADDSGLPNDRFFAVRPEGSVSTLKIQRTERGDSAVYLCASSLGGLAESEQFFGPGTRLTVL.

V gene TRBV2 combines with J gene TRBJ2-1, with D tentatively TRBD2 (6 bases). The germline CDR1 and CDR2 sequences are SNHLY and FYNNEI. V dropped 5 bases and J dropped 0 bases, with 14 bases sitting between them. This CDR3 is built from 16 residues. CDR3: CASSRSGLSSYNEQFF. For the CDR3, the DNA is TGTGCCAGCAGTCGTAGCGGACTTAGCTCCTACAATGAGCAGTTCTTC.

In nucleotides, the CDR3 is TGCAGTGCTGCGGACATCCATTTAAGCACAGATACGCAGTATTTT. The encoded protein is CSAADIHLSTDTQYF. The V gene is TRBV20-1, the J gene TRBJ2-3; the D gene is possibly TRBD1 (5 bases). The CDR3 extends over 15 amino acids. Germline V gene sequence: CDR1 DFQATT, CDR2 SNEGSKA (reference sequence). Trimming took 5 bases from V and 0 from J, leaving 15 bases between them.

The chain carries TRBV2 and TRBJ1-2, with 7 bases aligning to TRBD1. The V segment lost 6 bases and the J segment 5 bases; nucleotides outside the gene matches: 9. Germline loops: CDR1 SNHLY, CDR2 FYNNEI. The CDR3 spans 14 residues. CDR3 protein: CASRPTGAGYGYTF. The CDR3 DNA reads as TGTGCCAGCAGACCTACAGGGGCCGGTTATGGCTACACCTTC.

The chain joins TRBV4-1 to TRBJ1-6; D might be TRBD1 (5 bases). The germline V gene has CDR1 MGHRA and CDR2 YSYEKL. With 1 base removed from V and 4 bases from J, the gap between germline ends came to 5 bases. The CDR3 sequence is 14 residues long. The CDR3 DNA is TGCGCCAGCAGCCAAGGACAGTATAATTCACCCCTCCACTTT. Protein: CASSQGQYNSPLHF.

The CDR3 sequence is CSVAQGHEQYF. For the CDR3, the DNA is TGCAGCGTAGCACAGGGGCACGAGCAGTACTTC. The chain combines TRBV29-1 with TRBJ2-7; TRBD1 matches 7 bases. The CDR3 is 11 amino acids. The V gene's germline CDR1 is SQVTM and CDR2 ANQGSEA. V lost 6 bases to trimming and J lost 5 bases; unmatched junction nucleotides: 4.

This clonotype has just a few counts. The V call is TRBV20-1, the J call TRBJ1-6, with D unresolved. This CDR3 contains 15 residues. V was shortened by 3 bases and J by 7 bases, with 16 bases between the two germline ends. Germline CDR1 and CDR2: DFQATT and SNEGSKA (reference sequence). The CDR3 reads CSARARGRLNSPLHF. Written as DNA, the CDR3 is TGCAGTGCTAGGGCCCGTGGACGGTTAAATTCACCCCTCCACTTT.

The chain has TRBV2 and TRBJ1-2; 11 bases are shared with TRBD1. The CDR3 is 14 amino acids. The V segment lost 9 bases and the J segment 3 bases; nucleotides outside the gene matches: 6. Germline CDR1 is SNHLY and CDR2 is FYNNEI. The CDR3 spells CARLRTGGDYGYTF. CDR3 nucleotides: TGTGCCAGACTGCGGACAGGGGGCGACTATGGCTACACCTTC.